This TCR beta chain was identified in a study of beta chain features in type 1 diabetes. Study-level points and caveats: The study notes PCR might favor shorter templates equally in patients and controls.

The sample holds a few counts of this clone. The antigen is not known. The CDR3 has 15 residues. CDR1 is SGHRS, CDR2 YFSETQ, per germline. The V end was cut by 0 bases, the J end by 8 bases, with 14 bases between. Each donor gave one heparinised blood draw averaging approximately 120 mL. The isolated RNA, all of it, was reverse transcribed, so expressed TCRB transcripts were what got sequenced. Clones were sequenced by immunoSEQ multiplex PCR, and TCRdb holds only the in-frame ones, with some missing. This sample has roughly 290,000 clones, with about 8.5% found just once. The source of this sequence is a woman between 18 and 30 years old in good health. Sample: central memory CD4+ T cells from blood. This chain uses TRBV5-1 with TRBJ1-4; D perhaps matches TRBD1 (5 bases). The CDR3 DNA sequence: TGCGCCAGCAGCTTGGGGGGGACTCCTTCCGAAAAACTGTTTTTT. Translating it yields CASSLGGTPSEKLFF.